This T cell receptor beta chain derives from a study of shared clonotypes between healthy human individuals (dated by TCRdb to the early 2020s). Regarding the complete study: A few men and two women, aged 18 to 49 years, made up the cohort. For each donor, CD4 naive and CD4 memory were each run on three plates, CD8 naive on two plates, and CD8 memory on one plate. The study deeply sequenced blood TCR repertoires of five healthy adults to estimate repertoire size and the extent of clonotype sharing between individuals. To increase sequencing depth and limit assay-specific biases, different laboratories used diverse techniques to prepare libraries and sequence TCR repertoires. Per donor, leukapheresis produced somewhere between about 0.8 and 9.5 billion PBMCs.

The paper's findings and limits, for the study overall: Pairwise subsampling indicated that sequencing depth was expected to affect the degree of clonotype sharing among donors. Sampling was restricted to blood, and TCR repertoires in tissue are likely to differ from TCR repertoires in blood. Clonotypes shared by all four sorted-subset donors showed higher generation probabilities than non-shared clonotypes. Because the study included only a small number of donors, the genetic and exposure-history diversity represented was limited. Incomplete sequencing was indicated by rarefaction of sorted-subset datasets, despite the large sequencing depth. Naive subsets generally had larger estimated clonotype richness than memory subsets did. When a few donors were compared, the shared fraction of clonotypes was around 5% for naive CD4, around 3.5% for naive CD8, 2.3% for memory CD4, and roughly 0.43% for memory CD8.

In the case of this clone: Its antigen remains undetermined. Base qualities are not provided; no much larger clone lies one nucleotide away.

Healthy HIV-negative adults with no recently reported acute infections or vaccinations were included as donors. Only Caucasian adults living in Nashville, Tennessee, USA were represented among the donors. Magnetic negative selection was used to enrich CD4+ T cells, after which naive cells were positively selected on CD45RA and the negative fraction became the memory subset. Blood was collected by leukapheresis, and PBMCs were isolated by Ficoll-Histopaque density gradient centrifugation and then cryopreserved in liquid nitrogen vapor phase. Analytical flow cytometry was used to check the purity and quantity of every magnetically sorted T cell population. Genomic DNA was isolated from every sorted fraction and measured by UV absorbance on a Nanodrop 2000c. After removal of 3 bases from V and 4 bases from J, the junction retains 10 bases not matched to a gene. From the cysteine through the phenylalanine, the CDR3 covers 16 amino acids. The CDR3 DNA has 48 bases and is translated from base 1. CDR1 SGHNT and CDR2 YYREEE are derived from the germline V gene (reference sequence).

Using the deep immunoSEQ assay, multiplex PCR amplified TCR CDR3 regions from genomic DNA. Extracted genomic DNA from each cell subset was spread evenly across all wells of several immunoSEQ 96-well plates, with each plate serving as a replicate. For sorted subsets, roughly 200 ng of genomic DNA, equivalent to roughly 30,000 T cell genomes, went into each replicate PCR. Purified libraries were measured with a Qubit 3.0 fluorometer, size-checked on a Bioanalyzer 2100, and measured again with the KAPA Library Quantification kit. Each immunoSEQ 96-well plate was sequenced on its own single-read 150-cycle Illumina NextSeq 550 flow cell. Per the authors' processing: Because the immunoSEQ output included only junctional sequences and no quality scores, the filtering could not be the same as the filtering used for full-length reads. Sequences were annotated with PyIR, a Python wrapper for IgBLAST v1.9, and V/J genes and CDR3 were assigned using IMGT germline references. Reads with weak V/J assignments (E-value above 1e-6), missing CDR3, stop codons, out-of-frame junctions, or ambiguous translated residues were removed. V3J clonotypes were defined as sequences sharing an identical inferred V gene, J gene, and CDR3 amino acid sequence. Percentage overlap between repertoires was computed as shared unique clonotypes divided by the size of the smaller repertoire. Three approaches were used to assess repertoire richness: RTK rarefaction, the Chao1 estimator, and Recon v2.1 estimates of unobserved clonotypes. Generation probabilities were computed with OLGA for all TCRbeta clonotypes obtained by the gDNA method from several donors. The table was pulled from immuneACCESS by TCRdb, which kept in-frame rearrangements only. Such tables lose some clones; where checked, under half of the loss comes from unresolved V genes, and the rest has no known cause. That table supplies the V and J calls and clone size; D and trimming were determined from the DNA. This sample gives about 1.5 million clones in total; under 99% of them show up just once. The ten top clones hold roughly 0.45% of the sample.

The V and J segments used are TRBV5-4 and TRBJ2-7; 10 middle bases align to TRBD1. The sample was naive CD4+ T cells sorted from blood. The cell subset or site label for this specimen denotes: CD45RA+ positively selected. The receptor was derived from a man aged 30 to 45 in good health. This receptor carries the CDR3 CASSSYPGQGKYEQYF. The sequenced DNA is TGTGCCAGCAGCTCCTACCCGGGACAGGGGAAGTACGAGCAGTACTTC.